This TCR beta chain was obtained from a study of T cells in Graves' hyperthyroidism and ophthalmopathy. Thyroid ultrasound, orbital computed tomography, clinical symptoms, and serum thyroxine and TRAb underpinned diagnoses. PBMCs were sourced from more than 9 ml fresh peripheral blood. This clonotype was picked up many times. Its antigen remains unidentified. Amplified regions were TCR beta CDR3 sequences from RNA transcripts. The primer set for the first-round RT-PCR of the TCR CDR3 was HTBI. TCRdb re-called the multiplex PCR reads with MiXCR, one entry per CDR3 protein. The top ten hold roughly 29% of the sample, which has a few hundred thousand distinct CDR3 sequences, around 21% seen once. The CDR3 is 13 amino acids. Trimming pared 4 bases from V and 7 bases from J, leaving 13 bases between. Study-level points and caveats: Researchers found most expanded thyroid clonotypes above 0.001 in blood as well.

This TCR was sampled from a man aged 18 to 29 with Graves' hyperthyroidism. Material: blood. V is TRBV12-3 or TRBV12-4 and J is TRBJ1-2, with no clear D. The CDR3 DNA reads as TGTGCCAGCAGTTCGGACGGTCGTGGTGGCTACACCTTC. It is translated as CASSSDGRGGYTF.